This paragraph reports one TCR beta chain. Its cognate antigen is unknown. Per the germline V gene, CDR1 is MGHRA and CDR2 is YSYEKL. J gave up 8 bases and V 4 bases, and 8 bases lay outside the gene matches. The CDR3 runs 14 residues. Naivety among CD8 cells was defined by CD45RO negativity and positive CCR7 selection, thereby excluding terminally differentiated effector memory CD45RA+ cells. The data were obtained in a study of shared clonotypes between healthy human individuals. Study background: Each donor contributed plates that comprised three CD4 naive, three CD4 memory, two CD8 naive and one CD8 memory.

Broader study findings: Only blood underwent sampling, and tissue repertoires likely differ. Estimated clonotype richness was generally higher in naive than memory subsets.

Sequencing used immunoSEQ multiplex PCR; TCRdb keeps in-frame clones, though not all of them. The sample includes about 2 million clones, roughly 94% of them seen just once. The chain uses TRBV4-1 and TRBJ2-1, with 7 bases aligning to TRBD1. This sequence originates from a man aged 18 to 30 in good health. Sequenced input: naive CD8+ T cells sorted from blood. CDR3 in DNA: TGCGCCAGCAGCCCTGGACAGGTAGGCCATGAGCAGTTCTTC. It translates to CASSPGQVGHEQFF.